This T cell receptor beta chain was observed in a study of control samples from healthy donors and cancer patients. The repertoire was sequenced with immunoSEQ multiplex PCR; TCRdb's copy has only in-frame clones and lacks some. The sample contains 130,000 to 150,000 clones, 91% of which appear only once. Germline-derived CDR1 and CDR2 are MNHEY and SMNVEV (reference sequence). The V end lost 6 bases, the J end lost 1 base, and 12 bases lay between the germline ends. This CDR3 comprises 15 residues. The sequence was obtained from a young man in good health. The specimen sequenced was blood. The rearrangement links TRBV27 to TRBJ1-4, with D perhaps matching TRBD1 (6 bases). CDR3 residues: CASRITRGTNEKLFF. The DNA of the CDR3 is TGTGCCAGCAGGATCACCAGGGGAACTAATGAAAAACTGTTTTTT. Complete variable domain (other parts from reference TRBV27 and TRBJ1-4): EAQVTQNPRYLITVTGKKLTVTCSQNMNHEYMSWYRQDPGLGLRQIYYSMNVEVTDKGDVPEGYKVSRKEKRNFPLILESPSPNQTSLYFCASRITRGTNEKLFFGSGTQLSVL.